This T cell receptor beta chain derives from a study of T cell repertoires in cytomegalovirus infection (dated 2019 in TCRdb). In terms of the full investigation: Donor HLA type was relevant to the analysis, as public TCR beta signatures indicated carriage of CMV infection together with the matching HLA type. The full study reports these points: The ex vivo response was dominated by HLA-C-restricted CMV-specific TCR beta clonotypes, which also provided the single most frequent clonotype in two of eight donors. In both this cohort and an independent cohort of some 380 donors, the cumulative frequency of public TCR beta family members distinguished carriers of CMV infection plus the relevant HLA type.

The reads were generated on an Illumina HiSeq 1500. TCRdb took the public reads, trimmed them with fastp at Q25, ran MiXCR for clone calling and kept in-frame beta chains. Rows merge per CDR3 protein into single entries with the most common DNA and genes. The sample yields some 300,000 distinct CDR3 sequences; roughly an eighth were counted once. In total, the top ten clones hold 7% to 9.5% of the sample. Concerning this clonotype itself: Its antigen is not yet known. One base away there is no much larger clone; base qualities are not given.

Reading the germline V gene (reference sequence) gives CDR1 SEHNR and CDR2 FQNEAQ. At the junction V is shortened by 2 bases and J by 5 bases, with 12 bases in between. CDR3 length: 15 amino acids, cysteine to phenylalanine. Kept here is only the CDR3 DNA, which spans 45 bases and is read in frame from base 1. The sequenced material came from PBMCs. The chain employs TRBV7-9 and TRBJ2-2, and TRBD1 may be the D gene, going by 6 matching bases. This receptor was identified in a human donor in good health (CMV status not recorded). Some clones in this sample may be carry-over from other donors' samples. Read as DNA, the sequence is TGTGCCAGCAGCTTATCGGCAGGGGAGACCGGGGAGCTGTTTTTT. Translated, this is CASSLSAGETGELFF.